The 27 T cell receptor beta chains in this list originate from one sample, sequenced in a study of T cell changes during pregnancy in multiple sclerosis. The data were produced by immunoSEQ multiplex PCR, yet TCRdb's version contains in-frame clones alone and is incomplete. Among 85,000 to 120,000 clones listed, less than 95% were seen once. The material was peripheral blood, obtained after pregnancy. The receptors were gathered from a female donor with multiple sclerosis, enrolled in a pregnancy study.

In DNA form, the CDR3 reads TGTGCCAGTAGTATAGCCCTCGGGTCCCAAGGCGAGCAGTACTTC. Its translation: CASSIALGSQGEQYF. The chain links TRBV19 to TRBJ2-7; D gene ambiguous. V shed 1 base and J shed 6 bases, with 16 bases lying between them. The germline gives CDR1 LNHDA, CDR2 SQIVND (reference sequence). The CDR3 contains 15 residues.

The chain recombines TRBV18 with TRBJ2-1, with no clear D. CDR1 is KGHSH and CDR2 is LQKENI in the germline V gene. V was cut by 3 bases and J by 5 bases, with 8 bases left in between. CDR3 length: 13 amino acids. The CDR3 reads CASSPRRDNEQFF. The CDR3 DNA sequence: TGTGCCAGCTCACCGCGCCGGGACAATGAGCAGTTCTTC.

The table lists this clone with a count of one. The genes are TRBV6-1 and TRBJ1-1, with 7 bases identical to TRBD1. With V trimmed by 9 bases and J by 5 bases, 3 bases remained unmatched. Germline values: CDR1 MNHNS, CDR2 SASEGT. The CDR3 loop spans 11 amino acids. The CDR3 region has the DNA TGTGCCAGTCGCAGGGGGACTGAAGCTTTCTTT. This gives the protein CASRRGTEAFF.

This chain links TRBV5-1 with TRBJ2-7; maybe TRBD1 (6 bases). V lost 4 bases and J 2 bases, leaving 13 bases between the germline ends. Germline lookup yields CDR1 SGHRS and CDR2 YFSETQ. This CDR3 has 14 residues. CDR3 coding DNA: TGCGCCAGCAGCCCGCTACAGGGAACCTACGAGCAGTACTTC. Its protein is CASSPLQGTYEQYF.

Here the CDR3 reads CASSIGRGNTEAFF. The CDR3, as DNA: TGTGCCAGTAGTATAGGGCGGGGGAACACTGAAGCTTTCTTT. The V call is TRBV19, the J call TRBJ1-1; no clear D. Germline CDR1 reads LNHDA; CDR2 reads SQIVND (reference sequence). CDR3 size: 14 residues. V was pared by 1 base and J by 1 base, with 7 bases between.

The rearrangement uses TRBV27 and TRBJ1-2, with D perhaps TRBD1 (5 bases). V lost 4 bases to trimming and J lost 6 bases, with 12 bases between them. Germline V gene lookup returns CDR1 MNHEY and CDR2 SMNVEV (reference sequence). This CDR3 is built from 13 residues. For the CDR3, the DNA is TGTGCCAGCAGTTGGGCAGGGAAGGATGGCTACACCTTC. Translating it yields CASSWAGKDGYTF.

This chain connects TRBV30 to TRBJ2-5, with D tentatively TRBD1 (6 bases). Per the germline V gene, CDR1 is GTSNPN and CDR2 is SVGIG (reference sequence). The V and J ends lost 0 bases and 4 bases respectively, with 15 bases between them. This CDR3 spans 15 amino acids. The CDR3 sequence is CAWSVWQGRPETQYF. In DNA form, the CDR3 reads TGTGCCTGGAGTGTATGGCAGGGGCGGCCAGAGACCCAGTACTTC.

The gene calls are TRBV9 and TRBJ1-2; tentatively, D is TRBD1 (5 bases). Trimming shortened V by 0 bases and J by 6 bases, and 9 bases separated the two germline ends. CDR3 length: 13 amino acids. Germline CDR1 SGDLS, CDR2 YYNGEE. Here the CDR3 DNA reads TGTGCCAGCAGCGTAGCAGGGCCGGATGGCTACACCTTC. This gives the protein CASSVAGPDGYTF.

The gene calls are TRBV6-5 and TRBJ2-7; D is possibly TRBD2 (5 bases). V was clipped by 5 bases and J by 7 bases, with 15 bases between them. CDR3 length equals 13 residues. The V gene's germline CDR1 is MNHEY and CDR2 SVGAGI. In DNA form, the CDR3 reads TGTGCCAGCAGTAGCAGAATGTCGGGGGAGCAGTACTTC. It translates to CASSSRMSGEQYF.

There are a few counts of this clone. J is TRBJ1-2 and V is TRBV19, with D possibly TRBD1 on 5 matching bases. The V gene's germline CDR1 is LNHDA and CDR2 SQIVND (reference sequence). The CDR3 is made up of 15 amino acids. Trimming took 1 base from V and 7 from J, leaving 16 bases between them. CDR3 nucleotide sequence: TGTGCCAGTAGTATAGCCCCTCAGGGTCGGAGTGGCTACACCTTC. Translating gives CASSIAPQGRSGYTF.

The V and J genes are TRBV9 and TRBJ2-2, with D hard to call. CDR3 size: 13 residues. Trimming took off 3 bases at V and 4 bases at J, with 7 bases between the two ends. CDR1 SGDLS and CDR2 YYNGEE come from the germline V gene. CDR3 DNA sequence: TGTGCCAGCAGCGGAGTAGCCACCGGGGAGCTGTTTTTT. Protein: CASSGVATGELFF.

DNA for the CDR3: TGTGCCAGCAGACTCCCATCGGGGACAGGGAATTCACCCCTCCACTTT. It is translated as CASRLPSGTGNSPLHF. This rearrangement joins TRBV6-6 to TRBJ1-6, with 9 bases lining up with TRBD1. V gave up 6 bases and J gave up 7 bases; unmatched junction bases: 10. Germline assignment: CDR1 MNHNY and CDR2 SVGAGI (reference sequence). This CDR3 has 16 residues.

CDR3 region: CSVLTSGRGTDTQYF. Here the CDR3 DNA reads TGCAGCGTCCTCACTAGCGGGAGGGGGACAGATACGCAGTATTTT. The chain joins TRBV29-1 to TRBJ2-3, with 13 positions matching TRBD2. The junction had 6 bases not matched to a gene; V was cut back by 6 bases and J by 3 bases. CDR1 and CDR2 (germline): SQVTM, ANQGSEA. The CDR3 length is 15 residues.

The chain recombines TRBV15 with TRBJ1-2; TRBD1 aligns across 10 bases. The J segment lost 8 bases and the V segment lost 1 base, leaving 7 bases of the junction unmatched. In germline, CDR1 is LNHNV, CDR2 YYDKDF (reference sequence). CDR3 length: 15 amino acids. The CDR3 region has the DNA TGTGCCACCAGCAGAGGGACAGGGGGACTCGGGGGCTACACCTTC. Translation: CATSRGTGGLGGYTF.

The rearrangement uses TRBV2 and TRBJ2-7; 7 bases align to TRBD2. This CDR3 comprises 13 residues. Germline CDR1 is SNHLY and CDR2 is FYNNEI. J was trimmed by 3 bases and V by 9 bases; bases with no gene match: 8. CDR3 nucleotide sequence: TGTGCCAGTATAAGCGGGACCTACTACGAGCAGTACTTC. This gives the protein CASISGTYYEQYF.

This chain connects TRBV9 to TRBJ2-6; TRBD2 matches 8 bases. The CDR3 has 18 amino acids. From germline, CDR1 is SGDLS and CDR2 YYNGEE. V was clipped by 4 bases and J by 2 bases; unmatched bases: 11. The CDR3 sequence: CASSISTSVGAGANVLTF. The CDR3 DNA is TGTGCCAGCAGCATATCGACTAGCGTGGGAGCTGGGGCCAACGTCCTGACTTTC. Variable domain in full (rest from reference TRBV9 and TRBJ2-6): DSGVTQTPKHLITATGQRVTLRCSPRSGDLSVYWYQQSLDQGLQFLIQYYNGEERAKGNILERFSAQQFPDLHSELNLSSLELGDSALYFCASSISTSVGAGANVLTFGAGSRLTVL.

This sequence joins TRBV19 and TRBJ2-1, with 9 nucleotides matching TRBD1. Germline assignment: CDR1 LNHDA and CDR2 SQIVND (reference sequence). This CDR3 is 14 amino acids long. Unmatched junction bases numbered 9, after V lost 7 bases and J lost 8 bases. Here the CDR3 DNA reads TGTGCCAGTAATTCCGGGACAGGGTTAGATGAGCAGTTCTTC. Amino acids: CASNSGTGLDEQFF.

This sequence joins TRBV27 and TRBJ2-7; 7 nucleotides match TRBD1. V was pared by 3 bases and J by 3 bases, with 8 bases of the junction left unmatched. Germline CDR1 MNHEY, CDR2 SMNVEV (reference sequence). The CDR3 has 15 amino acids. The CDR3 loop reads CASSFRGTAVYEQYF. The CDR3 DNA sequence: TGTGCCAGCAGTTTTCGAGGGACAGCGGTCTACGAGCAGTACTTC.

To note about this clone: At one boundary the junction diverges from the germline segment, which might be a read error. The rearrangement links TRBV2 to TRBJ1-5; TRBD1 aligns across 8 bases. From germline, CDR1 is SNHLY and CDR2 FYNNEI. The CDR3 runs to 14 residues. CDR3 coding DNA: TGTGCCAGCAGTGAACTTACTTATCCCGGGACAGGATATTTT. As protein: CASSELTYPGTGYF. Full variable domain (remainder filled in from reference TRBV2 and TRBJ1-5): EPEVTQTPSHQVTQMGQEVILRCVPISNHLYFYWYRQILGQKVEFLVSFYNNEISEKSEIFDDQFSVERPDGSNFTLKIRSTKLEDSAMYFCASSELTYPGTGYFGDGTRLSIL.

This chain connects TRBV13 to TRBJ2-5; possible D gene TRBD1, 5 bases. V gave up 5 bases and J gave up 2 bases, with 12 bases separating them. The CDR3 sequence is 14 residues long. Germline-derived CDR1 and CDR2 are PRHDT and FYEKMQ (reference sequence). The CDR3 is CASSTRQLQETQYF. The CDR3, as DNA: TGTGCCAGCAGCACACGACAGTTGCAAGAGACCCAGTACTTC.

The chain combines TRBV15 with TRBJ1-3, with D hard to call. The CDR3 runs 15 residues. With 0 bases removed from V and 0 bases from J, the gap between germline ends came to 6 bases. In germline, CDR1 is LNHNV, CDR2 YYDKDF (reference sequence). CDR3 coding DNA: TGTGCCACCAGCAGAGATCGGAGCTCTGGAAACACCATATATTTT. This gives the protein CATSRDRSSGNTIYF.

The chain combines TRBV4-1 with TRBJ2-1, with 7 positions matching TRBD2. The CDR3 is made up of 17 amino acids. CDR1 and CDR2 (germline): MGHRA, YSYEKL. The V segment lost 2 bases and the J segment 1 base; nucleotides outside the gene matches: 8. Here the CDR3 reads CASSQIAGVGSYNEQFF. The CDR3 coding sequence is TGCGCCAGCAGCCAAATCGCGGGAGTCGGTTCCTACAATGAGCAGTTCTTC.

The chain employs TRBV7-9 and TRBJ1-1; D remains unclear. Germline lookup yields CDR1 SEHNR and CDR2 FQNEAQ (reference sequence). Trimming took off 4 bases at V and 1 base at J, with 4 bases between the two ends. The CDR3 has 12 residues. CDR3 region: CASSSRNTEAFF. CDR3 nucleotide sequence: TGTGCCAGCAGCTCTCGGAACACTGAAGCTTTCTTT. The variable domain in full, with the rest retrieved from reference TRBV7-9 and TRBJ1-1, is DTGVSQNPRHKITKRGQNVTFRCDPISEHNRLYWYRQTLGQGPEFLTYFQNEAQLEKSRLLSDRFSAERPKGSFSTLEIQRTEQGDSAMYLCASSSRNTEAFFGQGTRLTVV.

The chain recombines TRBV11-2 with TRBJ1-1, with D possibly TRBD1 on 6 matching bases. CDR3 length equals 17 residues. Per the germline V gene, CDR1 is SGHAT and CDR2 is FQNNGV. V lost 1 base and J lost 0, with 15 bases in between. CDR3 coding DNA: TGTGCCAGCAGCTTAGTGGCCACAGGGATATTGAACACTGAAGCTTTCTTT. Amino acid sequence: CASSLVATGILNTEAFF.

The chain combines TRBV6-1 with TRBJ1-2, with 8 bases matching TRBD1. The V gene end was trimmed by 6 bases and the J gene end by 3 bases; junction bases not matched to a gene: 9. The CDR3 runs to 15 residues. Germline-derived CDR1 and CDR2 are MNHNS and SASEGT. In DNA form, the CDR3 reads TGTGCCAGCAGCCCGGGAGTGGACAGGGACTATGGCTACACCTTC. This translates into CASSPGVDRDYGYTF.

This chain uses TRBV29-1 with TRBJ1-2, with D unresolved. The CDR3 spans 12 residues. Per the germline V gene, CDR1 is SQVTM and CDR2 is ANQGSEA. With 7 bases removed from V and 8 bases from J, the gap between germline ends came to 17 bases. This CDR3 is CSAWTSTLGYTF. DNA of the CDR3: TGCAGCGCGTGGACTTCAACCTTGGGCTACACCTTC.

This clone was detected only once. The chain links TRBV9 to TRBJ1-2, with a weak D call TRBD1 (6 bases). The CDR3 extends over 15 amino acids. Germline V CDR1 and CDR2: SGDLS, YYNGEE. Trimming cost V 0 bases and J 8 bases, with 17 bases left between them. CDR3 nucleotide sequence: TGTGCCAGCAGCGTAGATTCCAGGGGATCAAACGGCTACACCTTC. It encodes CASSVDSRGSNGYTF.